This TCR beta chain was documented in a study of blood T cell repertoires in COVID-19. CDR1 SGHNT and CDR2 YYREEE come from the germline V gene (reference sequence). V shed 0 bases and J shed 7 bases, with 16 bases lying between them. The CDR3 contains 15 residues. Per the authors' pipeline: Amplification of reference gene primers provided the estimated nucleated cell counts. Only in-frame clones appear in the TCRdb table, and some are missing; sequencing was by immunoSEQ multiplex PCR. The DNA was the basis for D and trimming; V, J and clone size are from that table. The sample includes 350,000 to 450,000 clones, roughly 85% of them seen just once.

This receptor was identified in a woman aged 18-29 years with acute or convalescent COVID-19. The sequenced material came from peripheral blood. The chain uses TRBV5-4 and TRBJ1-2; D unclear. CDR3 region: CASSLETAIQSGYTF. The DNA for the CDR3 is TGTGCCAGCAGCTTGGAGACGGCCATACAGTCTGGCTACACCTTC.